This T cell receptor beta chain was retrieved from a study of cytomegalovirus exposure and HLA in healthy donors. Study-level points and caveats: Donors were assumed by presence/absence analyses to have roughly uniform sequencing depth.

As to this clone: Its antigen is currently unknown.

The CDR3 runs 14 residues. The V end lost 8 bases, the J end lost 1 base, and 14 bases lay between the germline ends. Germline values: CDR1 LNHDA, CDR2 SQIVND (reference sequence). In the PCR, 60 Vbeta and 13 Jbeta primers were used. Sequenced by immunoSEQ multiplex PCR; TCRdb stores in-frame clones only, minus some. This table has some 150,000 clones, roughly three quarters appearing once. This receptor was identified in a man aged 30-40 years in good health and CMV-seropositive. Sequencing was performed on PBMCs. The rearrangement uses TRBV19 and TRBJ1-1; D is possibly TRBD1 (5 bases). The CDR3 DNA follows: TGTGCCAGTCAAAGGGGATCCTCGAACACTGAAGCTTTCTTT. Translation: CASQRGSSNTEAFF. Full variable domain (rest looked up from reference TRBV19 and TRBJ1-1): DGGITQSPKYLFRKEGQNVTLSCEQNLNHDAMYWYRQDPGQGLRLIYYSQIVNDFQKGDIAEGYSVSREKKESFPLTVTSAQKNPTAFYLCASQRGSSNTEAFFGQGTRLTVV.